Listed below are T cell receptor beta chains from one sample, sequenced in a study of OX40 agonist ivuxolimab in advanced cancers. This table comes from immunoSEQ multiplex PCR, and its TCRdb copy is limited to in-frame clones, with some not included. The top ten hold roughly 3.8% of the sample, which has more than 45,000 clones, approximately 90% seen once. The material was CD4+ or CD8+ T cells sorted from blood, obtained in a trial of the OX40 agonist ivuxolimab. All receptors come from an adult with an advanced solid tumor such as melanoma, head and neck, liver or kidney cancer. CDR3s include the opening cysteine and the closing phenylalanine or tryptophan. D genes are given only for firm matches. Some rows have no size entry. The others give once, few or many, or a class for an expanded clone.

CDR3 protein,CDR3 DNA,V gene,D gene,J gene,clone size
CASSVDAFSGYNEQFF,TGTGCCAGCAGCGTAGATGCCTTCTCCGGGTACAATGAGCAGTTCTTC,TRBV9,NA,TRBJ2-1,NA
CASSLGQGLTYEQYF,TGTGCCAGCAGTTTGGGACAGGGCCTAACCTACGAGCAGTACTTC,TRBV28,TRBD1,TRBJ2-7,NA
CSVDEGGPSGYEQYF,TGCAGCGTTGATGAGGGAGGGCCCTCTGGGTACGAGCAGTACTTC,TRBV29-1,TRBD2,TRBJ2-7,NA
CSVEEGAPTGFGGNEQFF,TGCAGCGTTGAAGAAGGGGCACCGACAGGGTTTGGGGGCAATGAGCAGTTCTTC,TRBV29-1,TRBD1,TRBJ2-1,NA
CASSRREAGRGLDTEAFF,TGTGCCAGCTCACGACGAGAGGCAGGTCGGGGGTTGGACACTGAAGCTTTCTTT,TRBV18,NA,TRBJ1-1,NA
CAISESGTGPTDTQYF,TGTGCCATCAGTGAGTCGGGGACAGGGCCCACAGATACGCAGTATTTT,TRBV10-3,TRBD1,TRBJ2-3,NA
CASSGDREEPYEQYF,TGTGCCAGCAGCGGGGACAGGGAGGAACCCTACGAGCAGTACTTC,TRBV9,TRBD1,TRBJ2-7,NA
CASSPKGAGVFTDTQYF,TGTGCCAGCAGCCCCAAGGGGGCGGGAGTGTTCACAGATACGCAGTATTTT,TRBV7-9,NA,TRBJ2-3,few
CASSPPMGALDEQYF,TGTGCCAGCAGTCCTCCCATGGGGGCGTTAGACGAGCAGTACTTC,TRBV7-9,NA,TRBJ2-7,few
CASSKGHLGPGYTF,TGTGCCAGCAGCAAGGGACATCTGGGTCCTGGCTACACCTTC,TRBV7-9,NA,TRBJ1-2,once
CASSLVALSGTSGTDTQYF,TGTGCCAGCAGCTTAGTGGCCCTCAGCGGGACTAGCGGCACAGATACGCAGTATTTT,TRBV11-1,TRBD2,TRBJ2-3,NA
CASSSGDSLSEQYF,TGTGCCAGCAGCTCGGGGGACAGTTTGTCCGAGCAGTACTTC,TRBV13,NA,TRBJ2-7,once
CASSEYPTSAHSSYEQYF,TGTGCCAGCAGTGAATACCCGACTAGCGCCCATAGCTCCTACGAGCAGTACTTC,TRBV25-1,TRBD2,TRBJ2-7,NA
CASRGHVNQPQHF,TGCGCCAGTCGAGGGCACGTCAATCAGCCCCAGCATTTT,TRBV10-1,NA,TRBJ1-5,NA
CASMGDRGLDTQYF,TGTGCCAGCATGGGGGACAGGGGGCTAGATACGCAGTATTTT,TRBV2,TRBD1,TRBJ2-3,NA
CASSGLAGVFEQYF,TGTGCCAGCAGCGGACTAGCGGGAGTTTTCGAGCAGTACTTC,TRBV6-1,TRBD2,TRBJ2-7,NA
CASSWGAYQETQYF,TGTGCCAGCAGCTGGGGGGCGTACCAAGAGACCCAGTACTTC,TRBV7-6,NA,TRBJ2-5,NA
CASTGLAGNEQFF,TGTGCCAGCACGGGACTAGCGGGTAATGAGCAGTTCTTC,TRBV27,TRBD2,TRBJ2-1,NA
CASSIGWGPLGDTQYF,TGTGCCAGTAGTATAGGGTGGGGTCCTCTCGGCGATACGCAGTATTTT,TRBV19,NA,TRBJ2-3,NA
CATSRQGGSNQPQHF,TGTGCCACCAGCCGCCAAGGGGGAAGCAATCAGCCCCAGCATTTT,TRBV15,NA,TRBJ1-5,NA
CASSLGGRRTEYEQYF,TGTGCCAGCAGCTTGGGGGGTAGGAGGACGGAGTACGAGCAGTACTTC,TRBV5-6,NA,TRBJ2-7,NA
CASSLGRGVESYTQYF,TGTGCCAGCAGCTTAGGACGGGGCGTTGAGTCATATACGCAGTATTTT,TRBV7-9,NA,TRBJ2-3,once
CATSRDVAGGETQYF,TGTGCCACCAGCAGAGATGTAGCGGGAGGAGAGACCCAGTACTTC,TRBV15,TRBD2,TRBJ2-5,NA
CASSSQGSSYEQYF,TGTGCCAGCAGCTCTCAAGGGTCCTCCTACGAGCAGTACTTC,TRBV5-5,NA,TRBJ2-7,NA
CASSPDRGLGNEQFF,TGTGCCAGCTCGCCGGACAGGGGGCTCGGCAATGAGCAGTTCTTC,TRBV18,TRBD1,TRBJ2-1,NA
CASSVNWESVNTEAFF,TGTGCCAGCAGCGTAAATTGGGAGTCGGTGAACACTGAAGCTTTCTTT,TRBV9,NA,TRBJ1-1,NA
CASSAAVGSVYEQYF,TGTGCCAGCAGCGCCGCCGTCGGGAGTGTTTACGAGCAGTACTTC,TRBV9,NA,TRBJ2-7,NA
CASSKMSGSSYEQYF,TGTGCCAGCAGCAAAATGAGCGGCAGCTCCTACGAGCAGTACTTC,TRBV21-1,NA,TRBJ2-7,NA
CASTDRGEATETQYF,TGTGCCAGCACCGACCGGGGAGAGGCCACAGAGACCCAGTACTTC,TRBV7-9,NA,TRBJ2-5,NA
CASSSAVQGAGYNEQFF,TGTGCCAGCAGCTCAGCCGTACAGGGGGCTGGGTACAATGAGCAGTTCTTC,TRBV27,TRBD1,TRBJ2-1,NA
CASSKLGGSLNEAFF,TGTGCCAGCAGCAAACTCGGGGGTAGTCTCAATGAAGCTTTCTTT,TRBV21-1,NA,TRBJ1-1,NA
CACTGDGEQYF,TGTGCCTGTACAGGGGATGGTGAGCAGTACTTC,TRBV6-5,TRBD1,TRBJ2-7,NA
CASSVLTGYNEQFF,TGTGCCAGCAGTGTCCTCACAGGGTACAATGAGCAGTTCTTC,TRBV27,NA,TRBJ2-1,NA
CASTGHTGELFF,TGTGCCAGCACAGGGCACACCGGGGAGCTGTTTTTT,TRBV11-3,NA,TRBJ2-2,NA
CASSHRARGTQYF,TGTGCCAGCAGCCACAGGGCTCGCGGGACCCAGTACTTC,TRBV7-9,NA,TRBJ2-5,once
CASSWDRASTDTQYF,TGTGCCAGTAGTTGGGACAGGGCCTCCACAGATACGCAGTATTTT,TRBV19,TRBD1,TRBJ2-3,NA